The sample holds a few counts of the clone carrying this T cell receptor (beta chain). Its antigen is currently unknown. Germline V gene data show CDR1 as SQVTM and CDR2 as ANQGSEA. Trimming cost V 3 bases and J 3 bases, with 8 bases left between them. The length of the CDR3 is 12 residues. This sample was included in a study of shared clonotypes between healthy human individuals. The table came from immunoSEQ multiplex PCR; TCRdb's copy has only in-frame clones and leaves some out. The sample shows over 2 million clones, about 95% of them seen only once. Study-level results: How much donors shared clonotypes was expected to be affected by sequencing depth. Four donors had 5% to 6.5% of their naive CD4 clonotypes in common.

Naive CD8 cells were CD45RO-negative, positively selected for CCR7, excluding terminally differentiated effector memory CD45RA+ cells. V usage is TRBV29-1 and J usage is TRBJ1-2; D not certain. The receptor was derived from a man younger than 30 in good health. The specimen was naive CD8+ T cells sorted from blood. The CDR3 region is CSVDSNDYGYTF. CDR3 sequence (DNA): TGCAGCGTTGATTCCAACGACTATGGCTACACCTTC.